The 25 T cell receptor beta chains below come from one sample, sequenced in a study of shared T cell receptors in the human thymus. Profiling relied on immunoSEQ multiplex PCR, and the TCRdb table lists in-frame clones only, not all of them. The data hold approximately 730,000 clones, with 70% to 90% observed a single time. These data are also associated with another study on human thymus T cells.

What was sequenced was thymocytes. The origin of the receptors is a girl under three years old with a congenital heart defect.

This clone was observed a single time. The V and J genes are TRBV7-2 and TRBJ1-1; D possibly corresponds to TRBD1 (5 bases). The CDR3 has 16 amino acids. Trimming removed 4 bases from V and 11 bases from J, with 26 bases in between. Looked up from germline, CDR1 is SGHTA and CDR2 is FQGNSA. CDR3 sequence (DNA): TGTGCCAGCAGCTGGGGGGTGGGCGAGGGCAGTAGGAGCGCTTTCTTT. Residues: CASSWGVGEGSRSAFF.

V is TRBV27 and J is TRBJ1-1; D perhaps matches TRBD1 (5 bases). The CDR3 consists of 13 residues. Germline CDR1 and CDR2: MNHEY and SMNVEV (reference sequence). V was trimmed by 10 bases and J by 3 bases, leaving 15 bases between them. The CDR3 protein is CATKNQGYTEAFF. In nucleotides, the CDR3 is TGTGCCACCAAGAATCAGGGTTACACTGAAGCTTTCTTT.

CDR3 DNA: TGTGCCAGTAGTAAGCGACTAGCGGGGGGGCCTGTTGACGGGGAGCTGTTTTTT. Translating it yields CASSKRLAGGPVDGELFF. The V gene is TRBV19, the J gene TRBJ2-2; 14 nucleotides align to TRBD2. The trim removed 4 bases at V and 7 bases at J, leaving 11 bases unmatched. The CDR3 spans 18 residues. Germline CDR1 LNHDA, CDR2 SQIVND (reference sequence). The full variable domain, rest sourced from reference TRBV19 and TRBJ2-2, is DGGITQSPKYLFRKEGQNVTLSCEQNLNHDAMYWYRQDPGQGLRLIYYSQIVNDFQKGDIAEGYSVSREKKESFPLTVTSAQKNPTAFYLCASSKRLAGGPVDGELFFGEGSRLTVL.

This chain uses TRBV6-6 with TRBJ2-5, with TRBD1 matching 7 bases. Per germline, CDR1 MNHNY and CDR2 SVGAGI (reference sequence). The CDR3 contains 14 residues. With V trimmed by 6 bases and J by 4 bases, 8 bases remained unmatched. This chain's CDR3 is CASSSPTGRETQYF. CDR3 nucleotides: TGTGCCAGCAGCTCCCCGACAGGGCGAGAGACCCAGTACTTC.

The rearrangement uses TRBV13 and TRBJ1-1; D gene ambiguous. This CDR3 region has 15 residues. From germline, CDR1 is PRHDT and CDR2 FYEKMQ (reference sequence). With 5 bases removed from V and 1 base from J, the gap between germline ends came to 14 bases. CDR3 DNA sequence: TGTGCCAGCAGCCCCGGCCAGGAGGCGAACACTGAAGCTTTCTTT. Translating it yields CASSPGQEANTEAFF.

The V gene is TRBV27, the J gene TRBJ1-1; D not certain. This CDR3 has 14 residues. Deletions cut 5 bases from V and 7 bases from J, with 17 bases between. Germline V gene sequence: CDR1 MNHEY, CDR2 SMNVEV (reference sequence). CDR3: CASSRGAGSCEAFF. In DNA form, the CDR3 reads TGTGCCAGCAGTCGGGGAGCGGGATCATGTGAAGCTTTCTTT.

The chain recombines TRBV10-3 with TRBJ2-3; 16 bases agree with TRBD2. Germline CDR1 ENHRY, CDR2 SYGVKD. CDR3 size: 18 residues. After removal of 10 bases from V and 3 bases from J, the junction contained 13 bases not matched to a gene. CDR3 region: CATLDPGTSGGATDTQYF. In DNA form, the CDR3 reads TGTGCCACCCTCGACCCCGGGACTAGCGGGGGGGCAACAGATACGCAGTATTTT.

The chain carries TRBV15 and TRBJ2-7; D might be TRBD1 (6 bases). Germline loops: CDR1 LNHNV, CDR2 YYDKDF (reference sequence). CDR3 length: 15 amino acids. The germline V and J ends were trimmed by 1 base and 1 base, with 11 bases remaining between them. The CDR3 loop reads CATSRVPRGSYEQYF. CDR3 nucleotides: TGTGCCACCAGCAGAGTTCCGAGGGGGTCCTACGAGCAGTACTTC.

The chain recombines TRBV7-8 with TRBJ2-5, with 10 bases aligning to TRBD2. The V segment lost 7 bases and the J segment 1 base; nucleotides outside the gene matches: 12. The V gene's germline CDR1 is SGHVS and CDR2 FQNEAQ. The length of the CDR3 is 17 residues. The CDR3 DNA sequence: TGTGCCAGCAACTGTGGACTAGCGGAGTTACTCCAAGAGACCCAGTACTTC. Protein sequence: CASNCGLAELLQETQYF. The full variable domain, with the rest looked up from reference TRBV7-8 and TRBJ2-5, is GAGVSQSPRYKVAKRGQDVALRCDPISGHVSLFWYQQALGQGPEFLTYFQNEAQLDKSGLPSDRFFAERPEGSVSTLKIQRTQQEDSAVYLCASNCGLAELLQETQYFGPGTRLLVL.

This clone was recorded a few times. J is TRBJ1-5 and V is TRBV12-5, with D perhaps matching TRBD1 (5 bases). Trimming shortened V by 4 bases and J by 2 bases, and 18 bases separated the two germline ends. The CDR3 is made up of 17 amino acids. Germline values: CDR1 LGHNT, CDR2 FRNRAP. This chain's CDR3 is CASGWGPDGEGNQPQHF. The CDR3 nucleotides read TGTGCTAGTGGTTGGGGCCCGGACGGAGAGGGCAATCAGCCCCAGCATTTT.

The chain links TRBV5-1 to TRBJ1-2; D ambiguous. The CDR3 contains 13 residues. V lost 2 bases to trimming and J lost 8 bases, with 13 bases between them. Germline V CDR1 and CDR2: SGHRS, YFSETQ. Written as DNA, the CDR3 is TGCGCCAGCAGCTTTCGAGGGTTATCGGGCTACACCTTC. Its translation is CASSFRGLSGYTF. Full variable domain (missing parts from reference TRBV5-1 and TRBJ1-2): KAGVTQTPRYLIKTRGQQVTLSCSPISGHRSVSWYQQTPGQGLQFLFEYFSETQRNKGNFPGRFSGRQFSNSRSEMNVSTLELGDSALYLCASSFRGLSGYTFGSGTRLTVV.

The chain has TRBV4-3 and TRBJ2-2, with TRBD2 identical over 9 bases. Losses at the gene ends were 3 bases for V and 2 bases for J; bases not matched to a gene: 19. In germline, CDR1 is LGHNA, CDR2 YSLEER. This CDR3 is built from 21 residues. Written as DNA, the CDR3 is TGCGCCAGCAGCCATTTTAATGAGCGGGGGGACCTTCAGTATAACACCGGGGAGCTGTTTTTT. It translates to CASSHFNERGDLQYNTGELFF.

The table lists this clone with a count of one. The V gene is TRBV5-1, the J gene TRBJ2-3, with 8 bases matching TRBD1. Trimming took 1 base from V and 6 from J; bases not matched to a gene: 10. This CDR3 has 16 amino acids. The germline gives CDR1 SGHRS, CDR2 YFSETQ. CDR3 protein: CASSLSGQGEGDTQYF. CDR3 DNA: TGCGCCAGCAGCTTGTCCGGACAGGGTGAGGGGGATACGCAGTATTTT.

This clone was picked up one time. V and J are TRBV27 and TRBJ2-7; 7 bases map to TRBD1. From germline, CDR1 is MNHEY and CDR2 SMNVEV (reference sequence). V dropped 5 bases and J dropped 3; count of bases not matched to a gene: 13. The CDR3 loop spans 16 amino acids. The CDR3 protein is CASSPLLRTGHYEQYF. CDR3 sequence (DNA): TGTGCCAGCAGTCCCCTACTCAGGACAGGCCACTACGAGCAGTACTTC.

The chain recombines TRBV6-5 with TRBJ1-2; 9 bases map to TRBD1. V lost 5 bases to trimming and J lost 3 bases; unmatched junction nucleotides: 4. In germline, CDR1 is MNHEY, CDR2 SVGAGI. The CDR3 covers 14 residues. For the CDR3, the DNA is TGTGCCAGCAGTAACAGGGGGCTGGACTATGGCTACACCTTC. Translation: CASSNRGLDYGYTF.

The chain links TRBV4-1 to TRBJ1-6; weak D call: TRBD1 (6 bases). The CDR3 runs 16 residues. Deletions cut 1 base from V and 9 bases from J, with 16 bases between. Germline values: CDR1 MGHRA, CDR2 YSYEKL. CDR3 protein: CASSQVGGLPPSPLHF. The DNA of the CDR3 is TGCGCCAGCAGCCAAGTCGGGGGGCTACCTCCTTCACCCCTCCACTTT.

The rearrangement joins TRBV5-8 to TRBJ1-2; 8 bases align to TRBD1. The CDR3 extends over 17 amino acids. The germline CDR1 and CDR2 sequences are SGHTS and YDEGEE. The V and J ends lost 0 bases and 5 bases, in that order; junction bases with no gene match: 12. CDR3 sequence: CASSLDLSTGTGYGYTF. The CDR3 nucleotides are TGTGCCAGCAGCTTGGATTTAAGTACCGGGACAGGATATGGCTACACCTTC.

The chain employs TRBV11-2 and TRBJ1-1; weak D call: TRBD1 (6 bases). The V gene's germline CDR1 is SGHAT and CDR2 FQNNGV. This CDR3 has 15 amino acids. Trimming took 5 bases from V and 3 from J, leaving 16 bases between them. This CDR3 reads CASSPKDRNDTEAFF. The CDR3 bases are TGTGCCAGCAGCCCAAAGGACAGAAACGACACTGAAGCTTTCTTT.

The chain couples TRBV18 to TRBJ2-2, with 12 nucleotides matching TRBD2. CDR1 KGHSH and CDR2 LQKENI come from the germline V gene. This CDR3 comprises 21 residues. V was clipped by 3 bases and J by 0 bases; unmatched bases: 14. CDR3 in amino acids: CASSPREPLLAGGPNTGELFF. For the CDR3, the DNA is TGTGCCAGCTCACCGCGCGAACCGTTACTAGCGGGGGGCCCGAACACCGGGGAGCTGTTTTTT. Variable domain in full (rest from reference TRBV18 and TRBJ2-2): NAGVMQNPRHLVRRRGQEARLRCSPMKGHSHVYWYRQLPEEGLKFMVYLQKENIIDESGMPKERFSAEFPKEGPSILRIQQVVRGDSAAYFCASSPREPLLAGGPNTGELFFGEGSRLTVL.

The CDR3 loop reads CASSEGGRAHSPLHF. In DNA, the CDR3 is TGTGCCAGCAGTGAGGGCGGCAGGGCGCATTCACCCCTCCACTTT. This rearrangement joins TRBV2 to TRBJ1-6; TRBD1 is a possible D gene (5 bases). V lost 3 bases, J lost 8 bases, and 14 bases lay in between. The CDR3 is 15 residues long. The germline V gene has CDR1 SNHLY and CDR2 FYNNEI. Full variable domain (outside the CDR3, taken from reference TRBV2 and TRBJ1-6): EPEVTQTPSHQVTQMGQEVILRCVPISNHLYFYWYRQILGQKVEFLVSFYNNEISEKSEIFDDQFSVERPDGSNFTLKIRSTKLEDSAMYFCASSEGGRAHSPLHFGNGTRLTVT.

This clone was detected only once. Other DNA sequences in this specimen translate into the identical CDR3. CDR3 region: CATSRESVYNSPLHF. CDR3 nucleotides: TGTGCCACCAGCAGAGAAAGCGTCTATAATTCACCCCTCCACTTT. This sequence joins TRBV15 and TRBJ1-6; D is unclear. Between the trimmed V and J ends, which lost 0 bases and 3 bases, there was a span of 6 bases. Germline V lookup: CDR1 LNHNV, CDR2 YYDKDF (reference sequence). The CDR3 sequence is 15 residues long.

In this sample, this clone turned up once. The chain employs TRBV19 and TRBJ2-1, with TRBD1 identical over 9 bases. Germline lookup yields CDR1 LNHDA and CDR2 SQIVND (reference sequence). V lost 5 bases and J lost 3; bases outside the gene matches: 8. This CDR3 contains 16 residues. The CDR3 reads CASSPPGTGFYNEQFF. Written as DNA, the CDR3 is TGTGCCAGTAGTCCCCCCGGGACAGGGTTCTACAATGAGCAGTTCTTC.

This clone was found once. The rearrangement joins TRBV11-2 to TRBJ1-2; D is possibly TRBD1 (5 bases). This CDR3 has 13 residues. The V end lost 1 base, the J end lost 6 bases, and 9 bases lay between the germline ends. Germline lookup yields CDR1 SGHAT and CDR2 FQNNGV. In DNA, the CDR3 is TGTGCCAGCAGCTTAGGTCCGGGGGATGGCTACACCTTC. Protein: CASSLGPGDGYTF.

V usage is TRBV11-2 and J usage is TRBJ2-7; TRBD1 matches at 7 bases. Looked up from germline, CDR1 is SGHAT and CDR2 is FQNNGV. CDR3 length: 14 amino acids. Germline trimming cut 5 bases from V and 3 bases from J; bases unmatched to any gene: 7. The CDR3 sequence is CASSPSTGSYEQYF. The CDR3 bases are TGTGCCAGCAGCCCGTCGACAGGGAGCTACGAGCAGTACTTC.

This chain links TRBV28 with TRBJ2-1; D call uncertain. The ends were cut back, 5 bases at V and 7 bases at J, with 6 bases in the middle. Per the germline V gene, CDR1 is MDHEN and CDR2 is SYDVKM. CDR3 length: 11 amino acids. The CDR3 loop reads CASSNGNEQFF. CDR3 nucleotide sequence: TGTGCCAGCAGTAACGGGAATGAGCAGTTCTTC.